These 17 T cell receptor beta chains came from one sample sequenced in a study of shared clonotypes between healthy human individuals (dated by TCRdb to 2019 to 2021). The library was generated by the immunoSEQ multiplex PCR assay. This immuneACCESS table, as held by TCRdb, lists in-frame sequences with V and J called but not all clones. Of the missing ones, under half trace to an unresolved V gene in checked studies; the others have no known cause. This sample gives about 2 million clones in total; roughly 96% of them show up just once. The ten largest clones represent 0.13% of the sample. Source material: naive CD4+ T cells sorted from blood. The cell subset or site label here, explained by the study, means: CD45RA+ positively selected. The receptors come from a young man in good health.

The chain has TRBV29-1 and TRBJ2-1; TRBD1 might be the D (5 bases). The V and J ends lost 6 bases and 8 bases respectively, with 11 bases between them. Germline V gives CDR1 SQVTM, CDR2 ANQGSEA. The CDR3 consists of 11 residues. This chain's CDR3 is CSVRDLDEQFF. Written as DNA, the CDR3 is TGCAGCGTCAGGGATTTGGATGAGCAGTTCTTC.

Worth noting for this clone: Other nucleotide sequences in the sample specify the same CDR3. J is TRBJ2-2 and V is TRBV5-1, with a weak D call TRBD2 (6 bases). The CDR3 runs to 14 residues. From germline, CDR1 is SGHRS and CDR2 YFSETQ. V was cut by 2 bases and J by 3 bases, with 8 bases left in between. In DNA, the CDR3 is TGCGCCAGCAGCTTTGGAGGGGACACCGGGGAGCTGTTTTTT. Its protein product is CASSFGGDTGELFF.

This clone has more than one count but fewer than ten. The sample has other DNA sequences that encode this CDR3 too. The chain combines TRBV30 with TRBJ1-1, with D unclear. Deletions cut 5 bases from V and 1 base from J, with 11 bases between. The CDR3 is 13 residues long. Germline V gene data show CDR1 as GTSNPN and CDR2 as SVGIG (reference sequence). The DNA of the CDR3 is TGTGCCTGGGCCCGGGGAGGGAACACTGAAGCTTTCTTT. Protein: CAWARGGNTEAFF. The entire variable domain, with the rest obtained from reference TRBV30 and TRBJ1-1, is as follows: SQTIHQWPATLVQPVGSPLSLECTVEGTSNPNLYWYRQAAGRGLQLLFYSVGIGQISSEVPQNLSASRPQDRQFILSSKKLLLSDSGFYLCAWARGGNTEAFFGQGTRLTVV.

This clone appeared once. The CDR3 loop reads CAISESIRSNQPQHF. The CDR3 DNA reads as TGTGCCATCAGTGAGTCTATCCGAAGCAATCAGCCCCAGCATTTT. The chain joins TRBV10-3 to TRBJ1-5; no reliable D call. CDR1 ENHRY and CDR2 SYGVKD come from the germline V gene. V was trimmed by 0 bases and J by 1 base, leaving 7 bases between them. The CDR3 consists of 15 residues.

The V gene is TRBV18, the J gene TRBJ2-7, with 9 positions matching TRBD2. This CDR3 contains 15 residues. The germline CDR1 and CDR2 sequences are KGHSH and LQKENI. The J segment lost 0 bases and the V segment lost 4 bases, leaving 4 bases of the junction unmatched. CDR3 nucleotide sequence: TGTGCCAGCTCACGGACTAGCGCCTACTCCTACGAGCAGTACTTC. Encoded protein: CASSRTSAYSYEQYF.

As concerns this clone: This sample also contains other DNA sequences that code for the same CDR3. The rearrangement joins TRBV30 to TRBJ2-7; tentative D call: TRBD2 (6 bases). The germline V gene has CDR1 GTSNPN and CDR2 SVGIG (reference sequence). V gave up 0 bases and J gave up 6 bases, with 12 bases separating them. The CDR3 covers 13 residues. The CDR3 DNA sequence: TGTGCCTGGAGTGTACGGAGGGGTGGCGAGCAGTACTTC. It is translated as CAWSVRRGGEQYF.

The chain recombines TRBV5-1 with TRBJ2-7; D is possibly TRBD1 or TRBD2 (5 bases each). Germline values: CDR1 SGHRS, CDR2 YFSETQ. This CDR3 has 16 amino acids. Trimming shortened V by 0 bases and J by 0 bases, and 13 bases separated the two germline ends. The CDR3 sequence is CASSLVGGTSSYEQYF. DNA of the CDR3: TGCGCCAGCAGCTTGGTTGGGGGAACTAGCTCCTACGAGCAGTACTTC.

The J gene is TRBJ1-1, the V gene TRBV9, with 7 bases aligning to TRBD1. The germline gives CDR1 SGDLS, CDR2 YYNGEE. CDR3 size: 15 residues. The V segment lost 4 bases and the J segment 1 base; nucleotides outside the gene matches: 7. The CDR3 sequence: CASSQEPGGNTEAFF. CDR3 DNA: TGTGCCAGCAGCCAAGAACCAGGGGGGAACACTGAAGCTTTCTTT.

In nucleotides, the CDR3 is TGTGCCAGCAGCCGGCTGGGGACACCAAGCTCTGGAAACACCATATATTTT. Translating gives CASSRLGTPSSGNTIYF. V gene TRBV7-9 combines with J gene TRBJ1-3; D is possibly TRBD1 (6 bases). The V gene lost 5 bases and the J gene lost 0 bases, with 17 bases spanning the gap. The CDR3 runs 17 residues. The germline V gene encodes CDR1 SEHNR and CDR2 FQNEAQ (reference sequence).

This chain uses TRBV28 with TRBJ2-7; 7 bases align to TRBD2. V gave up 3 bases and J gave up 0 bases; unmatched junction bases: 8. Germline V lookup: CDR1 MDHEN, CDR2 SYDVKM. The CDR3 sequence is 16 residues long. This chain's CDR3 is CASSFTVGGSSYEQYF. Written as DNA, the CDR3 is TGTGCCAGCAGTTTCACTGTCGGGGGGAGCTCCTACGAGCAGTACTTC.

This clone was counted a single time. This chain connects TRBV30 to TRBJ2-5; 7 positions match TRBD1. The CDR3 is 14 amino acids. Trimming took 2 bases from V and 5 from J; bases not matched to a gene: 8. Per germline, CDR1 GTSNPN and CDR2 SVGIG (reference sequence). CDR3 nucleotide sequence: TGTGCCTGGAGTTTCAACAGGGGTGGGGAGACCCAGTACTTC. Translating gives CAWSFNRGGETQYF.

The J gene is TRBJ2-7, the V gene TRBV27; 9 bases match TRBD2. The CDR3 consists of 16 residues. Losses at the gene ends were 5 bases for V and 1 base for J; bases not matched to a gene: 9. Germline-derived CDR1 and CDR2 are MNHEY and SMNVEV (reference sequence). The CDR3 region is CASSLSGAGGSYEQYF. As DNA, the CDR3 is TGTGCCAGCAGTCTCTCCGGAGCGGGGGGTTCCTACGAGCAGTACTTC.

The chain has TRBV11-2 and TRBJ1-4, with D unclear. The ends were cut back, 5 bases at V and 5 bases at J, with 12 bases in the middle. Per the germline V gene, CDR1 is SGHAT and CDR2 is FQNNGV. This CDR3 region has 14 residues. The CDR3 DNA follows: TGTGCCAGCAGCCCACAGAGAGCGAATGAAAAACTGTTTTTT. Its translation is CASSPQRANEKLFF. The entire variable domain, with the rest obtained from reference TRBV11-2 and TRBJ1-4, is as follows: EAGVAQSPRYKIIEKRQSVAFWCNPISGHATLYWYQQILGQGPKLLIQFQNNGVVDDSQLPKDRFSAERLKGVDSTLKIQPAKLEDSAVYLCASSPQRANEKLFFGSGTQLSVL.

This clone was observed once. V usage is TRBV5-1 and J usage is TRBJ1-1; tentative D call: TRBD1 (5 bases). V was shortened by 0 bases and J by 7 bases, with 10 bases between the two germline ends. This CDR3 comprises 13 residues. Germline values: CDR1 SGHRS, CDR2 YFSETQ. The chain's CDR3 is CASSLGGIDEAFF. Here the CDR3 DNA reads TGCGCCAGCAGCTTGGGGGGCATTGATGAAGCTTTCTTT.

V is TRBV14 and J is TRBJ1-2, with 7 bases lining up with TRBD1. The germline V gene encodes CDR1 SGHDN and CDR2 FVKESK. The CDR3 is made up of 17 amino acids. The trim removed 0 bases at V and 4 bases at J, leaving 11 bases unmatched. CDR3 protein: CASSQDIGTAAIYGYTF. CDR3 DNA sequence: TGTGCCAGCAGCCAAGATATCGGGACAGCCGCCATCTATGGCTACACCTTC.

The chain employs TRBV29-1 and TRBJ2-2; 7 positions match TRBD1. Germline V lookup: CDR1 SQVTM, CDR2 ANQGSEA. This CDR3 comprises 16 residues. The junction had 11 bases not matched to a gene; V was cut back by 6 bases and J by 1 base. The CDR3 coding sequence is TGCAGCGTAAAGACACCGGGACAGTGGAACACCGGGGAGCTGTTTTTT. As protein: CSVKTPGQWNTGELFF.

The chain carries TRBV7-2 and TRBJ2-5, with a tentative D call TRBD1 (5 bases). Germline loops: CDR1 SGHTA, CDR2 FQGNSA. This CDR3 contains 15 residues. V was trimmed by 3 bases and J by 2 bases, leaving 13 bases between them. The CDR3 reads CASSFQRGRQETQYF. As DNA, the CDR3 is TGTGCCAGCAGCTTCCAAAGGGGCCGACAAGAGACCCAGTACTTC. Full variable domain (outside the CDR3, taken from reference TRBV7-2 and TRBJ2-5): GAGVSQSPSNKVTEKGKDVELRCDPISGHTALYWYRQSLGQGLEFLIYFQGNSAPDKSGLPSDRFSAERTGGSVSTLTIQRTQQEDSAVYLCASSFQRGRQETQYFGPGTRLLVL.